The entry that follows covers one TCR beta chain sequence. The antigen remains unidentified. Amplification of TCR alpha and beta CDR3 regions from RNA used iRepertoire nested multiplex PCR. MiXCR was run by TCRdb on the multiplex PCR reads, yielding one entry per CDR3 protein. The sample has 400,000 or so distinct CDR3 sequences, roughly two fifths seen once. This entry is derived from a study of glioma-infiltrating T cells. Study-wide background: Glioblastomas were WHO grade IV, sampled at first diagnosis; low-grade were grade II. Presurgical dexamethasone in glioma patients lasted six or fewer days.

The CDR3 totals 16 residues. The germline V and J ends were trimmed by 4 bases and 0 bases, with 13 bases remaining between them. Germline V lookup: CDR1 LNHDA, CDR2 SQIVND (reference sequence). Study-wide findings and caveats: Above-expected tissue-blood divergence occurred in all gliomas, most in low-grade ones. Signature shared blood CDR3 motifs were enriched in low-divergence and depleted in high-divergence patients.

Sequencing input: glioma tissue, nonneoplastic brain tissue, or PBMCs (not recorded which). This sequence joins TRBV19 and TRBJ1-5; the D is unclear. This receptor was identified in a human donor with low-grade glioma or glioblastoma, undergoing nonglioma brain surgery, or in good health (not recorded which). The CDR3 DNA reads as TGTGCCAGTAGTAACCGAGCCGACGATAGCAATCAGCCCCAGCATTTT. Residues: CASSNRADDSNQPQHF.